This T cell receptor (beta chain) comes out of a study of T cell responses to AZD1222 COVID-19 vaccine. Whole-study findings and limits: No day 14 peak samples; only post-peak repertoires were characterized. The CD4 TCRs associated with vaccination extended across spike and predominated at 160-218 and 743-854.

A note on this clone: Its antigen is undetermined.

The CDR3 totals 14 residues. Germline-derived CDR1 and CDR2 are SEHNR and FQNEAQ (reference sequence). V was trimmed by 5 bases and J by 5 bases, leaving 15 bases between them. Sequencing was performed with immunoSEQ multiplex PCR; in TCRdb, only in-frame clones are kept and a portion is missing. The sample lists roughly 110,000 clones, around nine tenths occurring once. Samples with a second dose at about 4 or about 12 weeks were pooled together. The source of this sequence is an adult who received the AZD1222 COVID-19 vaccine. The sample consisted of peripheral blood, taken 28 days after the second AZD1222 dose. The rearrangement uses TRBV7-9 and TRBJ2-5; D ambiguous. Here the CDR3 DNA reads TGTGCCAGCAGCCCGGTGGCGTCAGCTGAGACCCAGTACTTC. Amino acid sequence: CASSPVASAETQYF.